This is a list of T cell receptor beta chains from one sample in a study of T cell repertoires in cytomegalovirus infection. These TCRs' antigens remain unknown. Each CDR3 protein gets one entry after TCRdb re-called the reads with MiXCR. Among about 890,000 distinct CDR3 sequences listed, around 30% were seen once. This specimen consisted of cultured CD8+ T cells from PBMCs, obtained from culture after CMV antigen stimulation. Every receptor here comes from a human donor in good health (CMV status not recorded). Some clones in this sample may be carry-over from other donors' samples. The CDR3 runs from the conserved cysteine through the conserved F or W. D genes are given only for firm matches. Size values are once, few and many counts, or a class for expanded clones, and some rows have none.

V gene	J gene	clone size	D gene	CDR3 DNA	CDR3 protein
TRBV7-6	TRBJ2-5	few	TRBD1	TGTGCCAGCAGCTCCCCGACAGGGCCTCAAGAGACCCAGTACTTC	CASSSPTGPQETQYF
TRBV6-2/TRBV6-3	TRBJ1-6	few	TRBD1	TGTGCCAGCGCCGGACAGGGAACCTCACCCCTCCACTTT	CASAGQGTSPLHF
TRBV7-9	TRBJ2-1	many	-	TGTGCCAGCAGCCACCCACTAGCCGATGAGCAGTTCTTC	CASSHPLADEQFF
TRBV6-1	TRBJ2-1	many	-	TGTGCCAGCAGCTACAGCCTAATGAACTACAATGAGCAGTTCTTC	CASSYSLMNYNEQFF
TRBV12-3/TRBV12-4	TRBJ1-3	many	TRBD1	TGTGCCAGCAGTGAGATTTTTTCGGACAGGGACTCTGGAAACACCATATATTTT	CASSEIFSDRDSGNTIYF
TRBV14	TRBJ2-5	-	TRBD2	TGTGCCAGCAGCCGGACTAGCGGGGGTTTAGAGACCCAGTACTTC	CASSRTSGGLETQYF
TRBV11-3	TRBJ2-1	-	-	TGTGCCAGCAGCTTAGAATGGGGCACCCCTGAGCAGTTCTTC	CASSLEWGTPEQFF
TRBV4-1	TRBJ2-3	few	-	TGCGCCAGCAGCCAAGAGGGAGCGAGAGATACGCAGTATTTT	CASSQEGARDTQYF
TRBV12-3/TRBV12-4	TRBJ1-5	-	-	TGTGCCAGCACTCAGGCTTACGGCAATCAGCCCCAGCATTTT	CASTQAYGNQPQHF
TRBV5-6	TRBJ1-2	once	-	TGTGCCAGCAGCTCCTTCCGGGATGCTTATGGCTACACCTTC	CASSSFRDAYGYTF
TRBV19	TRBJ2-5	-	-	TGTGCCAGTAGTTGGGGCAGGGGAGGAGAGACCCAGTACTTC	CASSWGRGGETQYF
TRBV23-1	TRBJ2-7	-	-	TGCGCCAGCAGTCAATCGGTATGGGAGAGTTGGACCCACGAGCAGTACTTC	CASSQSVWESWTHEQYF
TRBV6-6	TRBJ2-7	-	-	TGTGCCAGCAGTCTCGGGACACCCTCCTACGAGCAGTACTTC	CASSLGTPSYEQYF
TRBV7-8	TRBJ1-5	many	-	TGTGCCAGCAGCTTAGCCAGGGAGGGGTATCGCAATCAGCCCCAGCATTTT	CASSLAREGYRNQPQHF
TRBV2	TRBJ2-1	once	-	TGTGCCAGCACCTCCGGTACAGGGAGCTACAATGAGCAGTTCTTC	CASTSGTGSYNEQFF
TRBV7-4	TRBJ1-2	-	-	TGTGCCAGCAGTCCGGTATTGGTAGGGGTTCTTAACTATGGCTACACCTTC	CASSPVLVGVLNYGYTF
TRBV7-9	TRBJ2-2	-	TRBD1	TGTGCCAGCAGCCGACCGGGACAGGGGGTGAAGGAGAACACCGGGGAGCTGTTTTTT	CASSRPGQGVKENTGELFF
TRBV6-6	TRBJ1-2	-	-	TGTGCCAGCAGTTACGTTACGGACTCTTCCACCTTC	CASSYVTDSSTF
TRBV7-3	TRBJ2-1	few	-	TGTGCCAGCAGCTTAGGGGGGACAGAAAATGAGCAGTTCTTC	CASSLGGTENEQFF
TRBV12-3/TRBV12-4	TRBJ2-3	few	TRBD2	TGTGCCAGCAGTTCCGTTCTAAATAGCGGGGACGGTGTAGATACGCAGTATTTT	CASSSVLNSGDGVDTQYF
TRBV7-6	TRBJ1-2	-	-	TGTGCCAGCATAGGAGAAACTAACTATGGCTACACCTTC	CASIGETNYGYTF
TRBV11-2	TRBJ2-2	-	TRBD1	TGTGCCAGCAGCTCCGGACAGGGGGAGAACACCGGGGAGCTGTTTTTT	CASSSGQGENTGELFF
TRBV2	TRBJ2-4	-	TRBD1	TGTGCCAGCCTACGGACGAGGACAGGGCTAGCCAAAAACATTCAGTACTTC	CASLRTRTGLAKNIQYF
TRBV2	TRBJ1-4	many	TRBD1	TGTGCCAGCACCTTCTCCTGGGACAGGGCTGAAAAACTGTTTTTT	CASTFSWDRAEKLFF
TRBV10-3	TRBJ2-1	-	TRBD2	TGTGCCATCAGTACCACTAGCGGGGGGAATGAGCAGTTCTTC	CAISTTSGGNEQFF
TRBV4-1	TRBJ1-1	-	-	TGCGCCAGCACTTCGCGCCCCGCAGCGACTGAAGCTTTCTTT	CASTSRPAATEAFF
TRBV7-2	TRBJ2-7	many	TRBD2	TGTGCCAGCAGCTTAGCCCGGGGAGCGGGGGGTTACGAGCAGTACTTC	CASSLARGAGGYEQYF
TRBV6-5	TRBJ1-1	-	-	TGTGCCAGCAGTTACTCGAGGGCCGGGCAACTTGAAGCTTTCTTT	CASSYSRAGQLEAFF
TRBV12-3/TRBV12-4	TRBJ2-7	-	-	TGTGCCAGCAGCCAGAGCATGTCAGGGGACTACGAGCAGTACTTC	CASSQSMSGDYEQYF